This record concerns one T cell receptor (beta chain) sequence. This clonotype was detected ten times or more. It has no known antigen specificity. Qualities for individual bases were not recorded, and no much larger clone is one base off. This sample is drawn from a study of T cells in Graves' hyperthyroidism and ophthalmopathy (dated by TCRdb to between 2018 and 2021). The study in broad terms: Peripheral blood was sampled at the time of initial diagnosis, prior to any treatment. TCR V-J signatures able to tell the groups apart were searched for in a discovery cohort of 90 to 100 patients, of whom more than 40 had Graves' ophthalmopathy and around 58 had stable Graves' hyperthyroidism. Prospective prediction of ophthalmopathy was tested in an independent validation cohort consisting of 18 hyperthyroidism patients and around 17 patients who later progressed to ophthalmopathy. The 100 or so discovery patients were randomly split 7:3 into training and test sets. Thyroid tissue and blood T-cell repertoires from roughly six Graves' hyperthyroidism patients were also compared in the study. After blood sampling, hyperthyroidism patients were treated with methimazole at a starting dose of 30 mg daily, and ophthalmopathy patients were treated with high-dose intravenous methylprednisolone. The paper describes TCR Vbeta CDR3 sequencing of about 140 peripheral blood samples, made up of about 40 ophthalmopathy patients, roughly 80 hyperthyroidism patients and around 17 progressor patients.

The TCR beta CDR3 regions were amplified from the RNA transcripts. The TCR CDR3 was subjected to a first round of RT-PCR using the HTBI primer set and the Qiagen OneStep RT-PCR kit. The libraries were constructed in a second round of multiplex PCR and then size-selected and purified. Paired-end sequencing of the libraries was performed with 100 bp reads on an Illumina HiSeq2000. As for the original processing: Raw data were processed with SOAPnuke, discarding reads with adapters, uncalled bases, mean Phred below 15, or no exact constant-primer or identifier match. COPE v1.2.5 was used to merge high-quality paired reads, and clonotypes were defined as unique nucleotide sequences. Clonotypes were aligned to IMGT TRBV, TRBD and TRBJ reference segments using MiTCR v1.1. Only V-J combinations with frequency above 0.0001, covering about 99% of repertoires, were analysed. A TCS score was defined as the ratio of F50 (clonal expansion) to E x V (chaos), with BLOSUM62-based TCRdist applied between CDR3 peptides within each V-J. Welch's t-statistics and random forest reduced around 520 V-J features to 10 to 15, which were used in a naive Bayes classifier (R e1071). TCRdb took the public reads, trimmed them with fastp at Q25, ran MiXCR for clone calling and kept in-frame beta chains. Every CDR3 protein is listed once, alongside the most common genes and DNA of its rows. The V and J calls were determined by TCRdb, not by the authors. The sample has a few hundred thousand distinct CDR3 sequences on record, about 14% of them singletons. Clones ranked in the top ten supply around 13% of the sample.

The research as a whole found: In validation, progression to ophthalmopathy was predicted by the model with 65% to 71% sensitivity and about 72% specificity, a median of 6.5 months before onset. Sample size was not statistically predetermined, and blinding of investigators to group allocation was not performed. Most expanded thyroid clonotypes (frequency above 0.001) were also found in blood, which suggests that blood repertoires may mirror thyroid immune responses. A 13 V-J signature model separated ophthalmopathy from stable hyperthyroidism, with around 91% sensitivity and 81.08% specificity in cross-validation and 80%/75% in testing.

Clipping removes 3 bases from V and 3 bases from J, with 6 as the unmatched junction base count. The CDR3 goes from the cysteine to the phenylalanine over 16 residues. Only the CDR3 region is kept as DNA, spanning 48 bases read in frame from base 1. The germline V gene supplies CDR1 SGHVS and CDR2 FQNEAQ. Stable Graves' hyperthyroidism was defined as the absence of progression to ophthalmopathy over 18 months of follow-up. Hyperthyroidism patients were aged 18 to 65 years and newly diagnosed, with disease duration of less than 2 months. Any patient with an uncontrolled infection, another autoimmune disease, pregnancy or lactation was excluded. Diagnoses relied on clinical symptoms, serum thyroxine and TRAb, thyroid ultrasound and orbital computed tomography. PBMCs were isolated from about 10 ml of fresh peripheral blood by Ficoll-Paque density gradient centrifugation. Total RNA was extracted with Trizol reagent, and quality was checked on an Agilent 2100 Bioanalyzer.

The rearrangement combines TRBV7-8 with TRBJ2-2, and 8 junction bases match TRBD2. The sequenced sample was blood. This receptor was obtained from a woman aged 40 to 50 with Graves' hyperthyroidism. The CDR3: CASSLTGGAYTGELFF. At the DNA level, the sequence is TGTGCCAGCAGCTTGACCGGGGGGGCTTACACCGGGGAGCTGTTTTTT.